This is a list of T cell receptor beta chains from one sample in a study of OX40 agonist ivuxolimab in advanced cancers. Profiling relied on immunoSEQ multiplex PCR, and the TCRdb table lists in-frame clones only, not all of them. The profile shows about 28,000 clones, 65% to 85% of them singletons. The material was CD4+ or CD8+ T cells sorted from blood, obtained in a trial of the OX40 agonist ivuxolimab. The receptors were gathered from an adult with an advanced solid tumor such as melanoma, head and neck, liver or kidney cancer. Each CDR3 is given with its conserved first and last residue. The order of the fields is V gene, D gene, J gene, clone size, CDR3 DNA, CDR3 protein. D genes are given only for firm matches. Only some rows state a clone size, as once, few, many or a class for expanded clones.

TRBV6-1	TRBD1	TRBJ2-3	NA	TGTGCCAGCAGTGAATCTGTCAGGGGGTTCGCAGATACGCAGTATTTT	CASSESVRGFADTQYF
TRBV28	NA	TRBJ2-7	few	TGTGCCAGCAGTTTGGGGGGCGATGGCTACGAGCAGTACTTC	CASSLGGDGYEQYF
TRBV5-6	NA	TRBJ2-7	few	TGTGCCAGCAGCCCCGGGACTGAATTCTACGAGCAGTACTTC	CASSPGTEFYEQYF
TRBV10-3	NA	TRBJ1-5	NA	TGTGCCATCTTCGAGCCGTATAGCAATCAGCCCCAGCATTTT	CAIFEPYSNQPQHF
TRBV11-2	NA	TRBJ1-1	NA	TGTGCCAGCAGCCAACAAGTTACCTATAACACTGAAGCTTTCTTT	CASSQQVTYNTEAFF
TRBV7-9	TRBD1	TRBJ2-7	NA	TGTGCCAGCAGCGCACCTTCCGGGACAGGGGAAGGTCGCGAGCAGTACTTC	CASSAPSGTGEGREQYF
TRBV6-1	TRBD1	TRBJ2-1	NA	TGTGCCAGCAGTGGGTCAGACAGGGGGCACTCCTACAATGAGCAGTTCTTC	CASSGSDRGHSYNEQFF
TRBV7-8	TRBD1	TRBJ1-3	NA	TGTGCCAGCGGATCCGACAGGGACTGGGGAAACACCATATATTTT	CASGSDRDWGNTIYF
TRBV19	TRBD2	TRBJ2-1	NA	TGTGCCAGTAGAGTGGAGGGACTAGCGGTTCCGGGCGCTGAGCAGTTCTTC	CASRVEGLAVPGAEQFF
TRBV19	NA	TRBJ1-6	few	TGTGCCAGTAGTACGTCGCTGAATTCACCCCTCCACTTT	CASSTSLNSPLHF
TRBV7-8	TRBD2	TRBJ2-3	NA	TGTGCCAGCAGCCCCCAACTAGCGACAGATACGCAGTATTTT	CASSPQLATDTQYF
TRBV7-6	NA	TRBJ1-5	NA	TGTGCCAGCAGCGTAGAATACAATCAGCCCCAGCATTTT	CASSVEYNQPQHF
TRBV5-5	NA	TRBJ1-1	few	TGTGCCAGCAGCTTTTCCGACCGTAGCACTGAAGCTTTCTTT	CASSFSDRSTEAFF
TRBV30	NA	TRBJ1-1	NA	TGTGCCTGCCCCCAGGTTAGAGCCGGAAACACTGAAGCTTTCTTT	CACPQVRAGNTEAFF
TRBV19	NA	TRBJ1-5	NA	TGTGCCAGTAGTATAGCGGCAGGCGAACAGCCCCAGCATTTT	CASSIAAGEQPQHF
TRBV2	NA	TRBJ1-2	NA	TGTGCCAGCAGTGAAGTGGGAGACGGGGACTTAGTGGGGGGCTACACCTTC	CASSEVGDGDLVGGYTF
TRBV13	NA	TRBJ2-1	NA	TGTGCCAGCAGCATAGGGCAGGGAGACAATGAGCAGTTCTTC	CASSIGQGDNEQFF
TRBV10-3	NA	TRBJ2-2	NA	TGTGCCATCAGTTTACAAGACGGGGAGCTGTTTTTT	CAISLQDGELFF
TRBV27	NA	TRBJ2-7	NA	TGTGCCAGCAGTGTCGGGAGTGAGCAGTACTTC	CASSVGSEQYF
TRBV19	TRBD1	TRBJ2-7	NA	TGTGCCAGTAGTCCCGAGGGCGGGACAGGGAGCTCCTACGAGCAGTACTTC	CASSPEGGTGSSYEQYF
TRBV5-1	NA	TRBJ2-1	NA	TGCGCCAGCAGCTTGGTTAGCTCCAATGAGCAGTTCTTC	CASSLVSSNEQFF
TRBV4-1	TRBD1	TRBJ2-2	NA	TGCGCCAGCAGCCATAGACAGGGGGCCGGGGAGCTGTTTTTT	CASSHRQGAGELFF
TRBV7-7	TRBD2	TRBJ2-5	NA	TGTGCTAGCAGCTTCCTAGCGGGAGAAGTCGCCCAAGAGACCCAGTACTTC	CASSFLAGEVAQETQYF
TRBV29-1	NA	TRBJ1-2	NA	TGCAGCGTGGACAAGCATGGCTACACCTTC	CSVDKHGYTF
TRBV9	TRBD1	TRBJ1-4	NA	TGTGCCAGCAGCGTAGAGGGGACAGCTAATGAAAAACTGTTTTTT	CASSVEGTANEKLFF
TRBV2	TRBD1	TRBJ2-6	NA	TGTGCCAGCAGTGAAGCGTCACAGGGGGCGAGTGGGGCCAACGTCCTGACTTTC	CASSEASQGASGANVLTF
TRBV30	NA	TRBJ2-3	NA	TGTGCCTGGAGTGTAGGGTGGAGAGAAACAACAGATACGCAGTATTTT	CAWSVGWRETTDTQYF
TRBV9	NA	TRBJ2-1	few	TGTGCCAGCAGCGTAGCTTATAGGGGGGATGAGCAGTTCTTC	CASSVAYRGDEQFF
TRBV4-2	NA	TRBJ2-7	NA	TGTGCCAGCAGCCAAGAGCTGGGCGGGGAAAACGAGCAGTACTTC	CASSQELGGENEQYF
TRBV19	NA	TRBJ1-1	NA	TGTGCCAGTAGTGTGTACAAGGTAGGCACTGAAGCTTTCTTT	CASSVYKVGTEAFF
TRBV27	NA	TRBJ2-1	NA	TGTGCCAGCAGTCTAGATCGCTCCTACAATGAGCAGTTCTTC	CASSLDRSYNEQFF
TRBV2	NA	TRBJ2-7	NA	TGTGCCAGCGGGGGGACGGTCTCCTACGAGCAGTACTTC	CASGGTVSYEQYF
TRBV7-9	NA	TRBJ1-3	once	TGTGCCAGCAGCCACGGCAGATCCTCTGGAAACACCATATATTTT	CASSHGRSSGNTIYF
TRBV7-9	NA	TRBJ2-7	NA	TGTGCCAGCAGCGAGTCCCTAGGATATTCCTACGAGCAGTACTTC	CASSESLGYSYEQYF
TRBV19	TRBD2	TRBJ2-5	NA	TGTGCCAGTAGTCGGGATAGCGGGAGGGCAGAGACCCAGTACTTC	CASSRDSGRAETQYF
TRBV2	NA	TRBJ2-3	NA	TGTGCCAGCTCAAGGGGCACAGATACGCAGTATTTT	CASSRGTDTQYF
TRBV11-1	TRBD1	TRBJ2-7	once	TGTGCCAGCAGCCTGCACAGGGGGCGATACGAGCAGTACTTC	CASSLHRGRYEQYF
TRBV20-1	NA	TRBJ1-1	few	TGCAGTGCTAAAGGGTACACTGAAGCTTTCTTT	CSAKGYTEAFF
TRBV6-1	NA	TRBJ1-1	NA	TGTGCCAGCAGTGAGTGGGGGGCGAACACTGAAGCTTTCTTT	CASSEWGANTEAFF
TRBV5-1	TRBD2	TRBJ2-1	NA	TGCGCCAGCAGCTTGAGTGAAGCGGGAGACTACAATGAGCAGTTCTTC	CASSLSEAGDYNEQFF
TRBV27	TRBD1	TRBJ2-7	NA	TGTGCCAGCAGTCGGGACAGGGGGTACGAGCAGTACTTC	CASSRDRGYEQYF
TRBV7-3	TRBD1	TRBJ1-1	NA	TGTGCCAGCTCCGGGACAGGGCGGAACACTGAAGCTTTCTTT	CASSGTGRNTEAFF
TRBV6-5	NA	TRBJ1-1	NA	TGTGCCAGCAGTTACGGGGTATTTCGGAACACTGAAGCTTTCTTT	CASSYGVFRNTEAFF
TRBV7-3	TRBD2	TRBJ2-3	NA	TGTGCCAGCAGCTTACTCGGACTAGCGGGCCACCCTAGCACAGATACGCAGTATTTT	CASSLLGLAGHPSTDTQYF
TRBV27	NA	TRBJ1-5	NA	TGTGCCAGCCGGCTGCTTCAGCCCCAGCATTTT	CASRLLQPQHF
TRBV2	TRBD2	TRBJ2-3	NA	TGTGCCAGCCAGAGACTAGCGGGACCCACAGATACGCAGTATTTT	CASQRLAGPTDTQYF
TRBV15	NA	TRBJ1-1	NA	TGTGCCACCAGCAGAGATGGAGGTGAAGCTTTCTTT	CATSRDGGEAFF
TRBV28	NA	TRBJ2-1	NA	TGTGCCAGCAGTCGGCCAGGGGCAATAAATGAGCAGTTCTTC	CASSRPGAINEQFF
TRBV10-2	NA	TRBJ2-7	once	TGCGCCAGCAGTGAGTTGTTGGGCGTTTTGCAAGAGCAGTACTTC	CASSELLGVLQEQYF
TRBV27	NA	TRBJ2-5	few	TGTGCCAGCAGTTTATCGTCCAGACAAGAGACCCAGTACTTC	CASSLSSRQETQYF
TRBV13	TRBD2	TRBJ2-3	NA	TGTGCCAGCAGCTTACAGCGGGGGGGCCTCACAGATACGCAGTATTTT	CASSLQRGGLTDTQYF
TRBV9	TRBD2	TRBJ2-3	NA	TGTGCCAGCAGCGCCTGGACTAGCGGCACAGATACGCAGTATTTT	CASSAWTSGTDTQYF